Only one count was recorded for the clone carrying this T cell receptor beta chain. Its antigen remains unidentified. RNA transcripts were the template for amplifying TCR beta CDR3 regions. HTBI primers drove first-round RT-PCR of the TCR CDR3. MiXCR was run by TCRdb on the multiplex PCR reads, yielding one entry per CDR3 protein. Of over 700,000 distinct CDR3 sequences listed, 35% to 45% are singletons. This record comes from a study of T cells in Graves' hyperthyroidism and ophthalmopathy. The CDR3 spans 16 residues. The germline V and J ends were trimmed by 6 bases and 3 bases, with 20 bases remaining between them. The germline V gene encodes CDR1 MNHEY and CDR2 SVGAGI. Stable hyperthyroidism: no ophthalmopathy progression over 18 months of follow-up. Study outcomes and limitations: The majority of expanded thyroid clonotypes above 0.001 also appeared in blood.

This clonotype originated in a man younger than 35 with Graves' hyperthyroidism. The sequencing sample was made of blood. V gene TRBV6-5 combines with J gene TRBJ1-1; maybe TRBD1 (6 bases). CDR3 region: CASSPTQGRSDTEAFF. The DNA for the CDR3 is TGTGCCAGCAGCCCGACACAGGGCAGGTCGGACACTGAAGCTTTCTTT.